These 16 T cell receptor beta chains share one sample of origin, sequenced in a study of blood T cell repertoires in COVID-19. Using immunoSEQ multiplex PCR, the repertoire was profiled, and TCRdb retains in-frame clones only, with some absent. The sample contains 250,000 or so clones, around 89% of which appear only once. Source material: PBMCs or T cells enriched from blood (not recorded which). These receptors were collected from a woman aged 40 to 49 with acute COVID-19.

The V gene is TRBV10-3, the J gene TRBJ1-1, with 7 bases fitting TRBD1. The V and J ends lost 4 bases and 1 base, in that order; junction bases with no gene match: 9. CDR3 length: 16 amino acids. The germline V gene encodes CDR1 ENHRY and CDR2 SYGVKD. CDR3 nucleotides: TGTGCCATCAGTGCCCTTCGACAGGGTTCGAACACTGAAGCTTTCTTT. As protein: CAISALRQGSNTEAFF.

V and J are TRBV20-1 and TRBJ1-1; TRBD1 agrees at 7 bases. This CDR3 has 10 residues. Germline values: CDR1 DFQATT, CDR2 SNEGSKA (reference sequence). With 5 bases clipped from V and 9 bases from J, the junction kept 3 bases outside the gene matches. The CDR3 loop reads CSAGDSQAFF. The CDR3, as DNA: TGCAGTGCTGGGGACAGTCAAGCTTTCTTT.

This clone showed up just a few times. The chain links TRBV4-1 to TRBJ1-2, with D unresolved. CDR1 is MGHRA and CDR2 is YSYEKL in the germline V gene. The V and J ends lost 1 base and 1 base respectively, with 7 bases between them. The CDR3 extends over 14 amino acids. The CDR3 DNA reads TGCGCCAGCAGCCAAGGCAGGAATAACTATGGCTACACCTTC. It codes for CASSQGRNNYGYTF.

This clone was seen only a few times. The chain recombines TRBV4-3 with TRBJ2-1; 8 nucleotides agree with TRBD2. Germline lookup yields CDR1 LGHNA and CDR2 YSLEER. V lost 1 base and J lost 4; bases outside the gene matches: 6. This CDR3 is built from 16 residues. CDR3 region: CASSQGSGRDYNEQFF. Written as DNA, the CDR3 is TGCGCCAGCAGCCAAGGAAGCGGGAGAGATTACAATGAGCAGTTCTTC.

This rearrangement joins TRBV5-4 to TRBJ2-3; 8 nucleotides line up with TRBD2. Germline V gene sequence: CDR1 SGHNT, CDR2 YYREEE (reference sequence). The CDR3 spans 16 residues. The trim removed 3 bases at V and 1 base at J, leaving 7 bases unmatched. This CDR3 reads CASSSVAGSGTDTQYF. Here the CDR3 DNA reads TGTGCCAGCAGCTCGGTAGCGGGGTCGGGCACAGATACGCAGTATTTT.

The chain is built from TRBV4-1 and TRBJ1-2, with 8 bases lining up with TRBD1. This CDR3 spans 16 amino acids. J lost 0 bases, V lost 3 bases, and 6 bases had no gene match. The V gene's germline CDR1 is MGHRA and CDR2 YSYEKL. CDR3 nucleotides: TGCGCCAGCAGCCAGACCAGGGGGCCAGCTAACTATGGCTACACCTTC. It yields the protein CASSQTRGPANYGYTF.

This clone was counted once. The J gene is TRBJ2-1, the V gene TRBV10-1; D may be TRBD2 (5 bases). The CDR3 has 19 residues. Trimming took 0 bases from V and 1 from J, leaving 19 bases between them. Germline V CDR1 and CDR2: WNHNN, SYGVQD (reference sequence). The CDR3 DNA reads as TGCGCCAGCAGTGAGTCTGGAGTCCGGGCGGGTGGGTCCTACAATGAGCAGTTCTTC. Its protein product is CASSESGVRAGGSYNEQFF.

A single count supports this clone. V usage is TRBV14 and J usage is TRBJ2-7; 8 bases agree with TRBD2. The germline CDR1 and CDR2 sequences are SGHDN and FVKESK. The CDR3 extends over 14 amino acids. Unmatched junction bases numbered 7, after V lost 8 bases and J lost 1 base. The CDR3 sequence: CASRQASGSYEQYF. As DNA, the CDR3 is TGTGCCAGCCGACAGGCTAGCGGGTCCTACGAGCAGTACTTC.

The CDR3 DNA reads TGTGCCAGCAGCCCCCTAGGCGGGATTAGCACAGATACGCAGTATTTT. Translating gives CASSPLGGISTDTQYF. J is TRBJ2-3 and V is TRBV11-3; D possibly corresponds to TRBD2 (6 bases). This CDR3 has 16 amino acids. Germline V gene sequence: CDR1 SGHNT, CDR2 YENEEA. V was trimmed by 5 bases and J by 0 bases, leaving 15 bases between them.

V is TRBV10-3 and J is TRBJ2-2; a weak D match, TRBD1 (7 bases). The length of the CDR3 is 15 residues. Germline V lookup: CDR1 ENHRY, CDR2 SYGVKD. V dropped 2 bases and J dropped 4 bases, with 11 bases sitting between them. CDR3 nucleotide sequence: TGTGCCATCAGTGAGAGACAGGGAGGCACCGGGGAGCTGTTTTTT. Its translation is CAISERQGGTGELFF.

The rearrangement joins TRBV18 to TRBJ1-2, with no clear D. Deletions cut 3 bases from V and 3 bases from J, with 11 bases between. Germline CDR1 and CDR2: KGHSH and LQKENI. CDR3 length: 14 residues. For the CDR3, the DNA is TGTGCCAGCTCACCCCGGGCGGACTACTATGGCTACACCTTC. Amino acids: CASSPRADYYGYTF.

The chain has TRBV18 and TRBJ1-3, with 9 bases that match TRBD1. V was pared by 0 bases and J by 0 bases, with 6 bases of the junction left unmatched. The CDR3 loop spans 18 amino acids. Per the germline V gene, CDR1 is KGHSH and CDR2 is LQKENI. Written as DNA, the CDR3 is TGTGCCAGCTCACCACCTCCGCAGACAGGGGGCTCTGGAAACACCATATATTTT. Encoded protein: CASSPPPQTGGSGNTIYF.

This rearrangement joins TRBV11-2 to TRBJ2-5; D is perhaps TRBD2 (6 bases). Germline V gene data show CDR1 as SGHAT and CDR2 as FQNNGV. The CDR3 has 18 residues. Trimming stripped 0 bases from V and 5 bases from J, with 22 bases between. The CDR3 nucleotides read TGTGCCAGCAGCTTAGATCCAGCGGGCAGCCCGAATTGGGAGACCCAGTACTTC. The encoded protein is CASSLDPAGSPNWETQYF.

The CDR3 spells CASSLEARDHSPLHF. The CDR3 nucleotides read TGTGCCAGCAGCTTAGAAGCCCGGGATCATTCACCCCTCCACTTT. This sequence joins TRBV11-2 and TRBJ1-6, with no clear D. Germline CDR1 SGHAT, CDR2 FQNNGV. CDR3 length: 15 amino acids. Trimming stripped 0 bases from V and 8 bases from J, with 11 bases between.

The chain couples TRBV6-6 to TRBJ1-2, with 7 bases lining up with TRBD1. In germline, CDR1 is MNHNY, CDR2 SVGAGI (reference sequence). V lost 6 bases and J lost 6; bases outside the gene matches: 7. The CDR3 has 13 residues. CDR3 region: CASRQSGGNGYTF. CDR3 DNA: TGTGCCAGCAGACAATCAGGGGGGAATGGCTACACCTTC.

The V and J genes are TRBV7-2 and TRBJ1-2, with a possible D match to TRBD1 (6 bases). This CDR3 has 13 amino acids. CDR1 SGHTA and CDR2 FQGNSA come from the germline V gene. V was shortened by 1 base and J by 5 bases, with 8 bases between the two germline ends. The CDR3 loop is CASSLEQGYGYTF. CDR3 in DNA: TGTGCCAGCAGCTTAGAGCAGGGGTATGGCTACACCTTC.